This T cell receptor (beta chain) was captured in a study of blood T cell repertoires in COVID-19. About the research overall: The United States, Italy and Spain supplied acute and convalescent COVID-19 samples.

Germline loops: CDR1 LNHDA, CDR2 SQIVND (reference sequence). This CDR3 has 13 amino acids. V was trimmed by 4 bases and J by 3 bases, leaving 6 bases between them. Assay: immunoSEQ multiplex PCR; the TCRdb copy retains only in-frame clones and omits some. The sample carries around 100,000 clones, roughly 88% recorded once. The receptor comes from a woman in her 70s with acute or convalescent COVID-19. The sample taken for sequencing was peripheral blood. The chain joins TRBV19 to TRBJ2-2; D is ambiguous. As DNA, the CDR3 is TGTGCCAGTAGTACCATTTACACCGGGGAGCTGTTTTTT. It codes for CASSTIYTGELFF.